What follows are 13 T cell receptor beta chains derived from one specimen sequenced in a study of regulatory T cells in long-lasting Graves disease. As to time point: newly diagnosed GD, antithyroid drugs for less than 3 months. From RNA extracted from PBMCs, the TCR library was made. Arm-PCR of CDR3 regions with iRepertoire HTBI primers generated TCR beta libraries. A single record per CDR3 protein comes from TCRdb applying MiXCR to the multiplex PCR reads. The sample yields 500,000 to 700,000 distinct CDR3 sequences, 16% seen once. This same sample was also taken into another study, of T cells in Graves' hyperthyroidism and ophthalmopathy.

Here the sequenced sample was peripheral blood mononuclear cells (PBMCs), taken at new diagnosis, from a patient treated with antithyroid drugs. These receptors all come from a woman younger than 45 with Graves disease.

The rearrangement uses TRBV6-1 and TRBJ2-7; tentatively, D is TRBD1 or TRBD2 (5 bases each). CDR3 size: 13 residues. Germline assignment: CDR1 MNHNS and CDR2 SASEGT. V was cut by 6 bases and J by 2 bases, with 11 bases left in between. CDR3 sequence: CASREGIPYEQYF. The CDR3 DNA reads TGTGCCAGCAGAGAGGGGATACCCTACGAGCAGTACTTC.

This clonotype has a count of ten or more. V and J are TRBV30 and TRBJ2-1, with TRBD2 matching 11 bases. Germline V gene sequence: CDR1 GTSNPN, CDR2 SVGIG (reference sequence). The CDR3 length is 15 residues. J was trimmed by 8 bases and V by 0 bases; bases with no gene match: 6. The CDR3 here is CAWSVGLAGGDEQFF. In DNA, the CDR3 is TGTGCCTGGAGTGTAGGCCTAGCGGGAGGTGATGAGCAGTTCTTC.

J is TRBJ2-5 and V is TRBV10-1, with 8 positions matching TRBD1. V lost 7 bases, J lost 0 bases, and 7 bases stayed unmatched. Germline values: CDR1 WNHNN, CDR2 SYGVQD (reference sequence). This CDR3 region has 15 residues. The chain's CDR3 is CASIMTGEYQETQYF. In nucleotides, the CDR3 is TGCGCCAGCATCATGACAGGGGAGTACCAAGAGACCCAGTACTTC.

This chain joins TRBV7-9 and TRBJ2-7, with 8 bases lining up with TRBD1. CDR1 and CDR2 from the germline V gene are SEHNR and FQNEAQ (reference sequence). The CDR3 contains 14 residues. V lost 5 bases, J lost 4 bases, and 7 bases stayed unmatched. This CDR3 reads CASSPAGQDYEQYF. CDR3 coding DNA: TGTGCCAGCAGCCCGGCGGGACAGGATTACGAGCAGTACTTC.

V and J are TRBV6-1 and TRBJ2-3; TRBD2 aligns across 9 bases. Germline V gene sequence: CDR1 MNHNS, CDR2 SASEGT. The trim removed 3 bases at V and 5 bases at J, leaving 6 bases unmatched. The CDR3 totals 15 residues. Written as DNA, the CDR3 is TGTGCCAGCAGTGAGTCTGGACTAGCGAAAGATACGCAGTATTTT. This encodes CASSESGLAKDTQYF.

This clonotype occurred many times. The chain joins TRBV12-3 or TRBV12-4 to TRBJ1-5; no firm D call. This CDR3 has 14 amino acids. Between the trimmed V and J ends, which lost 6 bases and 6 bases, there was a span of 15 bases. CDR3 in DNA: TGTGCCAGCAGGGGTCCGGGCCAATCTCAGCCCCAGCATTTT. It translates to CASRGPGQSQPQHF.

The chain is built from TRBV12-3 or TRBV12-4 and TRBJ1-2; tentative D call: TRBD1 (6 bases). Trimming removed 8 bases at V and 5 bases at J, with 15 bases between. This CDR3 is built from 13 residues. The CDR3 sequence: CASLRTELYGYTF. The CDR3 region has the DNA TGTGCCAGCCTTAGGACAGAGCTGTATGGCTACACCTTC.

This clonotype appeared many times. The V call is TRBV7-3, the J call TRBJ2-3; TRBD1 matches at 8 bases. This CDR3 region has 16 residues. V lost 2 bases and J lost 1; bases outside the gene matches: 5. Per the germline V gene, CDR1 is SGHTA and CDR2 is FQGTGA. CDR3 amino acids: CASSLGAGGRTDTQYF. The CDR3 bases are TGTGCCAGCAGCTTAGGGGCAGGGGGCCGCACAGATACGCAGTATTTT.

This clonotype was seen many times. This chain joins TRBV7-2 and TRBJ2-3; D remains unclear. Per germline, CDR1 SGHTA and CDR2 FQGNSA. Trimming removed 0 bases from V and 0 bases from J, with 10 bases in between. The CDR3 consists of 16 residues. This CDR3 reads CASSLAGRTSTDTQYF. The DNA for the CDR3 is TGTGCCAGCAGCTTAGCGGGCCGTACTAGCACAGATACGCAGTATTTT.

CDR3 in amino acids: CASSLVGKEQFF. CDR3 in DNA: TGTGCCAGCAGCTTAGTCGGAAAGGAGCAGTTCTTC. The chain uses TRBV7-2 and TRBJ2-1; no definite D call. The CDR3 extends over 12 amino acids. V lost 1 base, J lost 10 bases, and 8 bases lay in between. Germline V gives CDR1 SGHTA, CDR2 FQGNSA.

This clonotype has ten or more counts. V and J are TRBV6-5 and TRBJ2-1; D might be TRBD1 or TRBD2, each matching 5 bases. From germline, CDR1 is MNHEY and CDR2 SVGAGI. Trimming removed 3 bases from V and 4 bases from J, with 13 bases in between. There are 15 residues in the CDR3. CDR3 DNA sequence: TGTGCCAGCAGTTATCAGGGACCCCATTACAATGAGCAGTTCTTC. Encoded protein: CASSYQGPHYNEQFF.

The chain joins TRBV7-9 to TRBJ1-1; D ambiguous. V was shortened by 4 bases and J by 11 bases, with 14 bases between the two germline ends. The germline gives CDR1 SEHNR, CDR2 FQNEAQ (reference sequence). The CDR3 consists of 12 residues. The CDR3 DNA is TGTGCCAGCAGCTCTCGCGCCGTGGTGGCTTTCTTT. Its translation: CASSSRAVVAFF.

This clonotype was recorded a few times. The chain employs TRBV5-1 and TRBJ2-1; D is unclear. Germline V gene sequence: CDR1 SGHRS, CDR2 YFSETQ. Trimming shortened V by 0 bases and J by 8 bases, and 12 bases separated the two germline ends. The CDR3 sequence is 14 residues long. CDR3 residues: CASSLASGSYEQFF. As DNA, the CDR3 is TGCGCCAGCAGCTTGGCGTCCGGTTCTTATGAGCAGTTCTTC.